Following are 20 T cell receptor beta chains from one sample sequenced in a study of regulatory T cells in long-lasting Graves disease. CDR3-region Arm-PCR and iRepertoire HTBI primers produced the TCR beta libraries. One entry per CDR3 protein, called by TCRdb with MiXCR from the multiplex PCR reads. Of 350,000 to 500,000 distinct CDR3 sequences listed, about 14% are singletons. As to time point: newly diagnosed GD, antithyroid drugs for less than 3 months. RNA extracted from PBMCs served as the sequencing template. The sample also formed part of further work on T cells in Graves' hyperthyroidism and ophthalmopathy.

The sample in question was peripheral blood mononuclear cells (PBMCs), obtained at new diagnosis, from a patient treated with antithyroid drugs. Receptors were obtained from a woman aged 45-60 years with Graves disease.

This clonotype has more than one count but fewer than ten. This sequence joins TRBV10-1 and TRBJ2-7, with a possible D match to TRBD1 (5 bases). The CDR3 length is 14 residues. Germline V gene lookup returns CDR1 WNHNN and CDR2 SYGVQD (reference sequence). The V gene lost 3 bases and the J gene lost 1 base, with 10 bases spanning the gap. This chain's CDR3 is CASSDSTDSYEQYF. The CDR3 DNA sequence: TGCGCCAGCAGTGATTCGACAGATTCCTACGAGCAGTACTTC.

This clonotype has just one count. This CDR3 reads CSARASGETQYF. The CDR3 nucleotides read TGCAGTGCTAGAGCTAGCGGTGAGACCCAGTACTTC. V is TRBV20-1 and J is TRBJ2-5; 7 nucleotides match TRBD2. CDR3 length: 12 residues. J gave up 5 bases and V 1 base, and 1 base lay outside the gene matches. Germline lookup yields CDR1 DFQATT and CDR2 SNEGSKA (reference sequence).

This clonotype has ten or more counts. The V gene is TRBV20-1, the J gene TRBJ2-2; TRBD1 matches at 9 bases. Germline-derived CDR1 and CDR2 are DFQATT and SNEGSKA (reference sequence). Unmatched junction bases numbered 5, after V lost 6 bases and J lost 6 bases. The CDR3 consists of 13 residues. DNA for the CDR3: TGCAGTGCCGACAGGGGGAAAGCCGGGGAGCTGTTTTTT. The encoded protein is CSADRGKAGELFF.

This clonotype was counted at least ten times. The chain has TRBV18 and TRBJ1-2; D is uncertain. Trimming stripped 0 bases from V and 3 bases from J, with 5 bases between. The CDR3 contains 13 residues. Germline CDR1 and CDR2: KGHSH and LQKENI. CDR3 protein: CASSPPGHYGYTF. The CDR3 nucleotides are TGTGCCAGCTCACCACCGGGTCACTATGGCTACACCTTC.

This clonotype has a handful of counts. The chain carries TRBV4-1 and TRBJ2-7; TRBD1 matches 12 bases. The CDR3 totals 16 residues. V gave up 4 bases and J gave up 5 bases; unmatched junction bases: 9. CDR1 and CDR2 (germline): MGHRA, YSYEKL. CDR3 DNA: TGCGCCAGCAGCCCCACAGGGGGGACAGGGGGCGACGAGCAGTACTTC. Its protein product is CASSPTGGTGGDEQYF.

This clonotype has at least ten counts. The chain has TRBV27 and TRBJ1-2; 9 bases agree with TRBD1. CDR3 length equals 15 residues. Germline V lookup: CDR1 MNHEY, CDR2 SMNVEV (reference sequence). J gave up 2 bases and V 7 bases, and 8 bases lay outside the gene matches. This CDR3 is CASTPLGTGNYGYTF. CDR3 nucleotide sequence: TGTGCCAGCACCCCCTTAGGGACAGGGAACTATGGCTACACCTTC.

This clonotype was counted ten times or more. V and J are TRBV20-1 and TRBJ2-2; TRBD2 agrees at 8 bases. From germline, CDR1 is DFQATT and CDR2 SNEGSKA (reference sequence). V lost 5 bases to trimming and J lost 2 bases; unmatched junction nucleotides: 4. The CDR3 has 14 amino acids. The CDR3 DNA follows: TGCAGTGCTCCCGGGAGGGCCAACACCGGGGAGCTGTTTTTT. Protein product: CSAPGRANTGELFF.

In this sample, this clonotype turned up many times. J is TRBJ2-5 and V is TRBV3-1; 12 positions agree with TRBD2. V lost 0 bases to trimming and J lost 4 bases; unmatched junction nucleotides: 6. CDR1 and CDR2 from the germline V gene are LGHDT and YNNKEL (reference sequence). The length of the CDR3 is 17 residues. In nucleotides, the CDR3 is TGTGCCAGCAGCCAAGATCCGACTAGCGGGAGCGTAGAGACCCAGTACTTC. Protein sequence: CASSQDPTSGSVETQYF.

This clonotype was observed many times. The chain joins TRBV6-5 to TRBJ1-1, with D possibly being TRBD1 (6 bases). V shed 2 bases and J shed 4 bases, with 14 bases lying between them. The germline V gene encodes CDR1 MNHEY and CDR2 SVGAGI. The CDR3 runs to 15 residues. The CDR3 region has the DNA TGTGCCAGCAGTTACGAGGGGGATAGTGGCACTGAAGCTTTCTTT. Residues: CASSYEGDSGTEAFF.

This clonotype was observed at least ten times. The chain employs TRBV6-1 and TRBJ2-7, with D perhaps given as TRBD1 or TRBD2 (5 bases each). The CDR3 spans 15 residues. V was clipped by 2 bases and J by 0 bases, with 11 bases between them. CDR1 MNHNS and CDR2 SASEGT come from the germline V gene. The CDR3: CASSETGRSSYEQYF. The DNA of the CDR3 is TGTGCCAGCAGTGAAACGGGACGGAGCTCCTACGAGCAGTACTTC.

This clonotype came up many times. The genes are TRBV2 and TRBJ2-7; 8 bases are a match to TRBD1. The germline CDR1 and CDR2 sequences are SNHLY and FYNNEI. The junction had 7 bases not matched to a gene; V was cut back by 6 bases and J by 3 bases. The CDR3 is 14 amino acids. CDR3 DNA: TGTGCCAGCAGCAGACAGGGGATAAACTACGAGCAGTACTTC. This codes for CASSRQGINYEQYF.

This clonotype occurred many times. The J gene is TRBJ2-1, the V gene TRBV7-2; no firm D call. CDR1 is SGHTA and CDR2 is FQGNSA in the germline V gene. The CDR3 extends over 12 amino acids. V lost 4 bases and J 10 bases, leaving 11 bases between the germline ends. This CDR3 reads CASSSKRWEQFF. The DNA for the CDR3 is TGTGCCAGCAGCTCCAAAAGGTGGGAGCAGTTCTTC.

The genes are TRBV5-1 and TRBJ1-4; TRBD1 might be the D (5 bases). The germline V gene has CDR1 SGHRS and CDR2 YFSETQ. This CDR3 has 14 amino acids. Trimming removed 0 bases at V and 4 bases at J, with 7 bases between. Written as DNA, the CDR3 is TGCGCCAGCAGCTTGGAGGGGAGTAATGAAAAACTGTTTTTT. Protein: CASSLEGSNEKLFF.

A word on this clonotype: This may be a read error: a much more frequent sequence differs by one nucleotide. The gene calls are TRBV6-5 and TRBJ2-7; 8 bases line up with TRBD1. The CDR3 has 15 residues. The germline V gene has CDR1 MNHEY and CDR2 SVGAGI. CDR3 in DNA: TGTGCCAACAGTTACTCTACAGGGGGCTCCTACGAGCAGTACTTC. This gives the protein CANSYSTGGSYEQYF.

There are many counts of this clonotype. The chain recombines TRBV27 with TRBJ1-1, with 7 bases aligning to TRBD1. The germline CDR1 and CDR2 sequences are MNHEY and SMNVEV (reference sequence). The CDR3 has 14 residues. Trimming removed 8 bases from V and 2 bases from J; junction bases left unmatched: 8. Here the CDR3 reads CASGRDSYNTEAFF. The CDR3 DNA sequence: TGTGCCAGCGGCCGGGACAGTTATAACACTGAAGCTTTCTTT.

This clonotype showed up many times. The genes are TRBV5-1 and TRBJ2-1; D possibly corresponds to TRBD2 (6 bases). The CDR3 has 15 residues. V lost 4 bases to trimming and J lost 8 bases, with 19 bases between them. Germline V CDR1 and CDR2: SGHRS, YFSETQ. The CDR3 loop is CASSLRLEATHEQFF. In nucleotides, the CDR3 is TGCGCCAGCAGCCTACGACTAGAAGCAACCCATGAGCAGTTCTTC.

This clonotype was observed many times. The gene calls are TRBV28 and TRBJ1-2; D not certain. Trimming stripped 3 bases from V and 3 bases from J, with 5 bases between. The CDR3 spans 12 residues. Germline-derived CDR1 and CDR2 are MDHEN and SYDVKM. CDR3 DNA sequence: TGTGCCAGCAGTTTTCAGGACTATGGCTACACCTTC. Amino acid sequence: CASSFQDYGYTF.

This clonotype was counted many times. This chain joins TRBV2 and TRBJ2-1, with 13 bases lining up with TRBD2. This CDR3 contains 14 residues. CDR1 is SNHLY, CDR2 FYNNEI, per germline. V was clipped by 6 bases and J by 7 bases; unmatched bases: 3. CDR3 DNA: TGTGCCAGCAGGGGGACTAGCGGGGTGAATGAGCAGTTCTTC. It translates to CASRGTSGVNEQFF.

This clonotype was seen at least ten times. CDR3 sequence reads: CASTLAVATYNEQFF. CDR3 nucleotide sequence: TGTGCCAGCACCTTAGCGGTGGCCACCTACAATGAGCAGTTCTTC. The chain combines TRBV28 with TRBJ2-1; weak D call: TRBD2 (6 bases). The CDR3 length is 15 residues. V was clipped by 7 bases and J by 2 bases, with 15 bases between them. The V gene's germline CDR1 is MDHEN and CDR2 SYDVKM.

This clonotype was found a few times. V gene TRBV28 combines with J gene TRBJ2-7; D may be TRBD1 (5 bases). CDR3 length: 12 residues. Germline V gene lookup returns CDR1 MDHEN and CDR2 SYDVKM. Trimming pared 6 bases from V and 3 bases from J, leaving 9 bases between. The CDR3 coding sequence is TGTGCCAGCAGAGACAGAATCTACGAGCAGTACTTC. Protein sequence: CASRDRIYEQYF. Supplemented by reference TRBV28 and TRBJ2-7, the full variable domain reads DVKVTQSSRYLVKRTGEKVFLECVQDMDHENMFWYRQDPGLGLRLIYFSYDVKMKEKGDIPEGYSVSREKKERFSLILESASTNQTSMYLCASRDRIYEQYFGPGTRLTVT.